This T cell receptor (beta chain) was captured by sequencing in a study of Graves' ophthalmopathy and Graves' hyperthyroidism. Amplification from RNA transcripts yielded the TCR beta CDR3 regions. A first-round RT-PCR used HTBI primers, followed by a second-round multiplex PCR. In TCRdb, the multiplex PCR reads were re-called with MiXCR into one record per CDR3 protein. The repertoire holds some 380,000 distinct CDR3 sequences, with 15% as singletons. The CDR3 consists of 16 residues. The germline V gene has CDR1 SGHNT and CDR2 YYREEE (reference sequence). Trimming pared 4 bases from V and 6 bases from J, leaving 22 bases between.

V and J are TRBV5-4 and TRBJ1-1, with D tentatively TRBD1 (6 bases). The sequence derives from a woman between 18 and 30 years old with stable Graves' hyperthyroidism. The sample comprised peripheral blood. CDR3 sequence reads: CASSKGDRTVGAEAFF. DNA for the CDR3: TGTGCCAGCAGCAAGGGTGATCGGACAGTAGGGGCTGAAGCTTTCTTT.